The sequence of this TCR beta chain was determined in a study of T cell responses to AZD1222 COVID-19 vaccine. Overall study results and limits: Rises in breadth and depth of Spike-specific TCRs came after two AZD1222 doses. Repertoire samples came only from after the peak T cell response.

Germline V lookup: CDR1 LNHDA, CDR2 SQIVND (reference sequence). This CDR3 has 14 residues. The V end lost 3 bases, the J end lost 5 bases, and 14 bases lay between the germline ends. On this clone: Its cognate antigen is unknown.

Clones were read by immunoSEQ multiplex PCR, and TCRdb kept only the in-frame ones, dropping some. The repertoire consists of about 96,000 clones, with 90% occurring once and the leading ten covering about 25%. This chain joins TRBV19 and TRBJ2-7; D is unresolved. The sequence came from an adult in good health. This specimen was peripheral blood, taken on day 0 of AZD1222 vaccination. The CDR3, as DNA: TGTGCCAGTAGTATTTGGGATAAGAGCCACGAGCAGTACTTC. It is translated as CASSIWDKSHEQYF.